This TCR beta chain was sequenced during a study of OX40 agonist ivuxolimab in advanced cancers. This CDR3 comprises 16 residues. CDR1 and CDR2 from the germline V gene are SGHRS and YFSETQ. Between the trimmed V and J ends, which lost 0 bases and 5 bases, there was a span of 14 bases. Measured with immunoSEQ multiplex PCR; TCRdb has only the in-frame clones, and not every one. The sample lists about 95,000 clones, about 85% occurring once. Exclusion of a patient followed from autoimmune disease history or systemic immunosuppression. To note about this clone: As yet, its antigen is unknown.

General study findings and limits: Expanded clones tended on average to be more numerous among CD8+ T cells than CD4+.

The sample was CD4+ or CD8+ T cells sorted from blood, taken in a trial of the OX40 agonist ivuxolimab. This TCR derives from an adult with an advanced solid tumor such as melanoma, head and neck, liver or kidney cancer. V usage is TRBV5-1 and J usage is TRBJ2-2; perhaps TRBD2 as D (6 bases). The CDR3 DNA is TGCGCCAGCAGCTTGGTATTAGCGGCGGGGACCGGGGAGCTGTTTTTT. This codes for CASSLVLAAGTGELFF.